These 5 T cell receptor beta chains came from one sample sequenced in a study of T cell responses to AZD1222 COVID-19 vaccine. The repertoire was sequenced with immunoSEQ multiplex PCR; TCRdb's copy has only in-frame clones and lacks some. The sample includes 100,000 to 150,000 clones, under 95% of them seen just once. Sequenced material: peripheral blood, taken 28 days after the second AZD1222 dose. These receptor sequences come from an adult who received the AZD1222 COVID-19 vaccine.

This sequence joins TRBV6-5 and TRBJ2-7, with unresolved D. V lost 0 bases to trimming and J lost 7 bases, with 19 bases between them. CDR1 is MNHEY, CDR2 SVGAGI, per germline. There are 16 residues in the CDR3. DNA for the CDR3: TGTGCCAGCAGTTACTCCGCTGACGTAAGGACGTATGAGCAGTACTTC. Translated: CASSYSADVRTYEQYF.

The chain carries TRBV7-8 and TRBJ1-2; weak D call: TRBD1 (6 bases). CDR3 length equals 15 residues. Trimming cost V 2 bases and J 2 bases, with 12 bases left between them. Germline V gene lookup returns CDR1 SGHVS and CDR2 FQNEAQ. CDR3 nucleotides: TGTGCCAGCAGCTTAAACAACAGGGTGAACTATGGCTACACCTTC. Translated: CASSLNNRVNYGYTF.

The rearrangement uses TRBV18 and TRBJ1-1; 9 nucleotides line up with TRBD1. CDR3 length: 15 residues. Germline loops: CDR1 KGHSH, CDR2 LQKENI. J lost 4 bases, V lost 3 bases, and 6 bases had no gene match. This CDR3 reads CASSPLQGARTEAFF. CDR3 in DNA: TGTGCCAGCTCACCGCTACAGGGGGCGCGCACTGAAGCTTTCTTT.

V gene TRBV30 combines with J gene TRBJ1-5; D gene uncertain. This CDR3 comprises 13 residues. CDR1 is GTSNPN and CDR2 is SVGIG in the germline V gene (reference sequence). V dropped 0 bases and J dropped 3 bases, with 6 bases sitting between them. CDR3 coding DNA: TGTGCCTGGAGTGTATTGCCCAATCAGCCCCAGCATTTT. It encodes CAWSVLPNQPQHF.

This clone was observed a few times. CDR3 protein: CASSVATGPYEQYF. CDR3 sequence (DNA): TGTGCCAGCAGCGTAGCTACGGGCCCCTACGAGCAGTACTTC. The chain couples TRBV9 to TRBJ2-7; no reliable D call. Germline loops: CDR1 SGDLS, CDR2 YYNGEE. The germline V and J ends were trimmed by 0 bases and 2 bases, with 9 bases remaining between them. The CDR3 contains 14 residues.